This T cell receptor beta chain was recorded in a study of blood T cells in healthy people across ages. Study conclusions and caveats: Older age went with lower TCR beta diversity per million T cells, in a roughly linear way. Unsorted PBMC input precluded a conclusive naive versus antigen-experienced comparison. A greater number of naive CD4+ cells and higher diversity distinguished long-lived donors from aged donors.

Together with a sample-barcoded 5' primer, a J-beta primer mix was included in a second PCR lasting 7 to 11 cycles. TCRdb processed the 5' RACE reads anew with MiXCR; each CDR3 protein has one entry. The sample consists of 730,000 or so distinct CDR3 sequences, about 43% of them appearing once. This clonotype was recorded only once. The antigen remains undetermined. Donor samples were obtained from healthy Caucasian individuals from Russia, aged about 6 to 100. Trimming at V came to 7 bases and at J to 4 bases, leaving 5 bases not matched to a gene. CDR1 and CDR2 (germline): LGHDT, YNNKEL (reference sequence). This CDR3 region has 14 residues.

The sequencing sample was made of blood. The sequence was obtained from an older man in good health. The chain couples TRBV3-1 to TRBJ2-5; 11 bases align to TRBD2. CDR3 amino acids: CASNLLAGAETQYF. CDR3 DNA sequence: TGTGCCAGCAATTTACTAGCGGGAGCAGAGACCCAGTACTTC.